The 29 T cell receptor beta chains in this list originate from one sample, sequenced in a study of cytomegalovirus exposure and HLA in healthy donors (TCRdb year 2017). Library preparation used the immunoSEQ multiplex PCR assay. Entries here come from immuneACCESS through TCRdb and include only in-frame sequences with V and J called. Some clones fail to appear in such tables; in the studies checked, an unresolved V gene covers under half of the shortfall, and the cause of the remainder is unknown. For this sample the table gives a few hundred thousand clones, of which roughly 87% were detected only once. The ten largest clones take up around 11% of the sample. Sequenced: PBMCs. These receptors all stem from a man in his late teens or twenties in good health and CMV-seropositive.

The gene calls are TRBV11-2 and TRBJ2-7; 9 nucleotides match TRBD2. Per the germline V gene, CDR1 is SGHAT and CDR2 is FQNNGV. This CDR3 region has 16 residues. V dropped 1 base and J dropped 6; count of bases not matched to a gene: 10. The CDR3 nucleotides read TGTGCCAGCAGCTTAGGTAGTCCAGCGGGAGGTGGCGAGCAGTACTTC. This sequence encodes CASSLGSPAGGGEQYF. The full variable domain, its missing parts supplied by reference TRBV11-2 and TRBJ2-7, is EAGVAQSPRYKIIEKRQSVAFWCNPISGHATLYWYQQILGQGPKLLIQFQNNGVVDDSQLPKDRFSAERLKGVDSTLKIQPAKLEDSAVYLCASSLGSPAGGGEQYFGPGTRLTVT.

The chain has TRBV10-3 and TRBJ2-1, with a possible D match to TRBD2 (5 bases). CDR3 length equals 16 residues. Germline V gene lookup returns CDR1 ENHRY and CDR2 SYGVKD. V lost 0 bases and J lost 3, with 12 bases in between. The CDR3 bases are TGTGCCATCAGTGAGTCGACGCGGGCCGTCTACAATGAGCAGTTCTTC. Its translation is CAISESTRAVYNEQFF.

The chain links TRBV18 to TRBJ1-3, with D possibly being TRBD1 (6 bases). V dropped 0 bases and J dropped 4 bases, with 10 bases sitting between them. The germline V gene has CDR1 KGHSH and CDR2 LQKENI. CDR3 length: 15 residues. Written as DNA, the CDR3 is TGTGCCAGCTCACCACCCGGGGGCGCCGGAAACACCATATATTTT. Amino acids: CASSPPGGAGNTIYF. The whole variable domain, remainder taken from reference TRBV18 and TRBJ1-3, is NAGVMQNPRHLVRRRGQEARLRCSPMKGHSHVYWYRQLPEEGLKFMVYLQKENIIDESGMPKERFSAEFPKEGPSILRIQQVVRGDSAAYFCASSPPGGAGNTIYFGEGSWLTVV.

This clone was counted once. The chain has TRBV7-2 and TRBJ2-3; D is possibly TRBD1 or TRBD2 (5 bases each). Germline assignment: CDR1 SGHTA and CDR2 FQGNSA. Trimming stripped 5 bases from V and 4 bases from J, with 19 bases between. This CDR3 comprises 16 residues. The CDR3 reads CASSPRGVGMADTQYF. In DNA form, the CDR3 reads TGTGCCAGCAGCCCGAGAGGGGTGGGAATGGCAGATACGCAGTATTTT.

The gene calls are TRBV6-5 and TRBJ1-4; TRBD1 might be the D (5 bases). CDR1 MNHEY and CDR2 SVGAGI come from the germline V gene. The CDR3 covers 16 residues. V lost 0 bases and J lost 5, with 13 bases in between. DNA for the CDR3: TGTGCCAGCAGTTACTCAGCGGGGGGAGGGAATGAAAAACTGTTTTTT. Its translation is CASSYSAGGGNEKLFF.

The chain uses TRBV6-6 and TRBJ1-1, with no clear D. CDR3 length: 13 residues. The ends were cut back, 6 bases at V and 2 bases at J, with 10 bases in the middle. From germline, CDR1 is MNHNY and CDR2 SVGAGI (reference sequence). The CDR3 bases are TGTGCCAGCAGACTACCTGGTAACACTGAAGCTTTCTTT. Translating it yields CASRLPGNTEAFF.

This sequence joins TRBV20-1 and TRBJ2-1; 7 bases align to TRBD2. The CDR3 sequence is 11 residues long. Germline CDR1 reads DFQATT; CDR2 reads SNEGSKA (reference sequence). In nucleotides, the CDR3 is TGCAGAGTAGCGGGTCCCTTTGAGCAGTTCTTC. As protein: CRVAGPFEQFF.

The chain recombines TRBV10-3 with TRBJ1-4; D is undetermined. The V gene lost 6 bases and the J gene lost 8 bases, with 13 bases spanning the gap. The CDR3 contains 13 residues. Germline V gives CDR1 ENHRY, CDR2 SYGVKD. CDR3 nucleotide sequence: TGTGCCATCAGCCTGCGGGCGGGGGAAAAACTGTTTTTT. It yields the protein CAISLRAGEKLFF.

V is TRBV7-2 and J is TRBJ2-5; 14 nucleotides align to TRBD2. The V segment lost 5 bases and the J segment 5 bases; nucleotides outside the gene matches: 10. The CDR3 contains 17 residues. Looked up from germline, CDR1 is SGHTA and CDR2 is FQGNSA. The CDR3 sequence is CASSTLGTSGSGETQYF. The CDR3 DNA reads as TGTGCCAGCAGCACACTAGGGACTAGCGGGAGCGGGGAGACCCAGTACTTC. Drawing the rest from reference TRBV7-2 and TRBJ2-5, the complete variable domain is GAGVSQSPSNKVTEKGKDVELRCDPISGHTALYWYRQSLGQGLEFLIYFQGNSAPDKSGLPSDRFSAERTGGSVSTLTIQRTQQEDSAVYLCASSTLGTSGSGETQYFGPGTRLLVL.

The V and J genes are TRBV6-5 and TRBJ1-1, with no clear D. The CDR3 extends over 13 amino acids. Germline CDR1 is MNHEY and CDR2 is SVGAGI. With 2 bases removed from V and 3 bases from J, the gap between germline ends came to 7 bases. The DNA of the CDR3 is TGTGCCAGCAGTTACGAGGGTTACACTGAAGCTTTCTTT. As protein: CASSYEGYTEAFF.

This rearrangement joins TRBV19 to TRBJ1-1; maybe TRBD1 (5 bases). This CDR3 contains 13 residues. Per germline, CDR1 LNHDA and CDR2 SQIVND (reference sequence). V gave up 3 bases and J gave up 8 bases, with 13 bases separating them. The CDR3 is CASSMLRQTEAFF. The CDR3 DNA sequence: TGTGCCAGTAGTATGCTGAGACAGACCGAAGCTTTCTTT.

The V gene is TRBV4-1, the J gene TRBJ1-2; 7 bases match TRBD1. This CDR3 has 15 residues. The germline gives CDR1 MGHRA, CDR2 YSYEKL. V lost 2 bases and J lost 5; bases outside the gene matches: 8. Here the CDR3 DNA reads TGCGCCAGCAGCCAACCCCGACAGGGAGGTTATGGCTACACCTTC. It encodes CASSQPRQGGYGYTF.

The rearrangement uses TRBV9 and TRBJ1-1; the D gene is possibly TRBD1 (5 bases). Trimming removed 4 bases at V and 5 bases at J, with 18 bases between. Germline V gene sequence: CDR1 SGDLS, CDR2 YYNGEE. The CDR3 runs 15 residues. This CDR3 is CASSNDRDRGTEAFF. DNA of the CDR3: TGTGCCAGCAGCAATGACCGGGACCGAGGGACTGAAGCTTTCTTT.

The chain combines TRBV2 with TRBJ2-3; no clear D gene. This CDR3 comprises 13 residues. V lost 6 bases to trimming and J lost 8 bases, with 15 bases between them. From germline, CDR1 is SNHLY and CDR2 FYNNEI. The CDR3 nucleotides are TGTGCCAGCAGCGCCCCCACGCGTCTTACGCAGTATTTT. This encodes CASSAPTRLTQYF.

V is TRBV6-4 and J is TRBJ1-1; D not resolved. From germline, CDR1 is MRHNA and CDR2 SNTAGT. The CDR3 has 13 amino acids. V was clipped by 0 bases and J by 5 bases, with 7 bases between them. CDR3 protein: CASSDSYDTEAFF. Written as DNA, the CDR3 is TGTGCCAGCAGTGACTCTTATGATACTGAAGCTTTCTTT.

This chain uses TRBV4-3 with TRBJ1-5, with D uncertain. V lost 0 bases and J 1 base, leaving 7 bases between the germline ends. The CDR3 length is 15 residues. Germline CDR1 reads LGHNA; CDR2 reads YSLEER. CDR3 DNA sequence: TGCGCCAGCAGCCAAGATTGGCAGAGCAATCAGCCCCAGCATTTT. This encodes CASSQDWQSNQPQHF.

This rearrangement joins TRBV2 to TRBJ1-1; TRBD1 is a possible D gene (6 bases). Germline-derived CDR1 and CDR2 are SNHLY and FYNNEI. This CDR3 contains 15 residues. Between the trimmed V and J ends, which lost 6 bases and 0 bases, there was a span of 14 bases. The CDR3 DNA reads TGTGCCAGCAGCTGGGGGGCCGGGATGAACACTGAAGCTTTCTTT. The encoded protein is CASSWGAGMNTEAFF.

This chain connects TRBV30 to TRBJ2-3, with D perhaps matching TRBD2 (6 bases). The CDR3 consists of 15 residues. Germline V gene sequence: CDR1 GTSNPN, CDR2 SVGIG (reference sequence). Trimming stripped 3 bases from V and 1 base from J, with 14 bases between. CDR3 amino acids: CAWSHFWGGTDTQYF. CDR3 bases: TGTGCCTGGAGCCATTTTTGGGGGGGCACAGATACGCAGTATTTT.

The V gene is TRBV4-1, the J gene TRBJ2-3; D remains unclear. Looked up from germline, CDR1 is MGHRA and CDR2 is YSYEKL. Trimming removed 0 bases at V and 4 bases at J, with 8 bases between. CDR3 length: 14 residues. The DNA for the CDR3 is TGCGCCAGCAGCCAAGACCCCGGCGCAGATACGCAGTATTTT. Its translation is CASSQDPGADTQYF.

The chain couples TRBV30 to TRBJ1-1, with a weak D call TRBD1 (5 bases). The CDR3 length is 14 residues. Trimming removed 0 bases at V and 4 bases at J, with 12 bases between. The germline V gene encodes CDR1 GTSNPN and CDR2 SVGIG (reference sequence). CDR3 coding DNA: TGTGCCTGGAGTGTACGGGGGTTGGCCACTGAAGCTTTCTTT. Translation: CAWSVRGLATEAFF.

The chain couples TRBV10-3 to TRBJ1-5; D is unresolved. CDR1 and CDR2 (germline): ENHRY, SYGVKD. The CDR3 extends over 13 amino acids. Trimming stripped 2 bases from V and 6 bases from J, with 8 bases between. DNA for the CDR3: TGTGCCATCAGTGAGGGGAGACGTCAGCCCCAGCATTTT. Its translation is CAISEGRRQPQHF.

This chain joins TRBV27 and TRBJ2-5, with TRBD2 matching 11 bases. The CDR3 runs to 15 residues. Germline V gives CDR1 MNHEY, CDR2 SMNVEV (reference sequence). With 5 bases clipped from V and 4 bases from J, the junction kept 6 bases outside the gene matches. As DNA, the CDR3 is TGTGCCAGCAGTCGACTAGCGGGATCAGGAGAGACCCAGTACTTC. Residues: CASSRLAGSGETQYF.

J is TRBJ2-1 and V is TRBV29-1; 8 positions agree with TRBD2. CDR1 is SQVTM and CDR2 is ANQGSEA in the germline V gene. The CDR3 extends over 13 amino acids. Losses at the gene ends were 7 bases for V and 6 bases for J; bases not matched to a gene: 8. The CDR3, as DNA: TGCAGCGAGAGCGGGAGCATAGGCAATGAGCAGTTCTTC. Translation gives CSESGSIGNEQFF.

The rearrangement uses TRBV27 and TRBJ2-5; the match to TRBD2 covers 7 bases. Germline trimming cut 6 bases from V and 1 base from J; bases unmatched to any gene: 8. Per the germline V gene, CDR1 is MNHEY and CDR2 is SMNVEV (reference sequence). The CDR3 extends over 15 amino acids. CDR3 sequence reads: CASRAWGGSQETQYF. Written as DNA, the CDR3 is TGTGCCAGCAGAGCCTGGGGGGGGAGCCAAGAGACCCAGTACTTC.

The chain is built from TRBV11-3 and TRBJ1-1; D remains ambiguous. V gave up 5 bases and J gave up 2 bases, with 6 bases separating them. This CDR3 has 12 amino acids. Per the germline V gene, CDR1 is SGHNT and CDR2 is YENEEA. CDR3 nucleotide sequence: TGTGCCAGCAGCGCAAGAAACACTGAAGCTTTCTTT. It is translated as CASSARNTEAFF.

This chain joins TRBV4-2 and TRBJ1-4; possibly TRBD1 for D (6 bases). The germline CDR1 and CDR2 sequences are LGHNA and YNFKEQ. Trimming removed 3 bases from V and 5 bases from J, with 16 bases in between. This CDR3 is built from 16 residues. The CDR3 bases are TGTGCCAGCAGCCACGAGAGGGGGGCCAAAAATGAAAAACTGTTTTTT. It encodes CASSHERGAKNEKLFF.

Notes on this clone: The junction departs from germline at one end; a sequencing error may be responsible. V is TRBV4-1 and J is TRBJ2-5, with TRBD1 matching 9 bases. CDR1 is MGHRA and CDR2 is YSYEKL in the germline V gene. The CDR3 length is 15 residues. The CDR3 loop reads CASTQTGTGRETQYF. DNA of the CDR3: TGCGCCAGCACCCAAACCGGGACAGGGAGAGAGACCCAGTACTTC.

The chain has TRBV29-1 and TRBJ1-1; D ambiguous. The CDR3 is 15 amino acids. The germline CDR1 and CDR2 sequences are SQVTM and ANQGSEA. V was clipped by 0 bases and J by 0 bases, with 11 bases between them. Here the CDR3 DNA reads TGCAGCGTTGAAGATCCGGCCTCCATGAACACTGAAGCTTTCTTT. Encoded protein: CSVEDPASMNTEAFF.

The V call is TRBV27, the J call TRBJ1-2; no clear D. From germline, CDR1 is MNHEY and CDR2 SMNVEV (reference sequence). This CDR3 comprises 17 residues. The V end lost 4 bases, the J end lost 0 bases, and 18 bases lay between the germline ends. The CDR3 loop reads CASSSKMRQKANYGYTF. The CDR3 bases are TGTGCCAGCAGTTCCAAAATGAGGCAGAAAGCTAACTATGGCTACACCTTC.